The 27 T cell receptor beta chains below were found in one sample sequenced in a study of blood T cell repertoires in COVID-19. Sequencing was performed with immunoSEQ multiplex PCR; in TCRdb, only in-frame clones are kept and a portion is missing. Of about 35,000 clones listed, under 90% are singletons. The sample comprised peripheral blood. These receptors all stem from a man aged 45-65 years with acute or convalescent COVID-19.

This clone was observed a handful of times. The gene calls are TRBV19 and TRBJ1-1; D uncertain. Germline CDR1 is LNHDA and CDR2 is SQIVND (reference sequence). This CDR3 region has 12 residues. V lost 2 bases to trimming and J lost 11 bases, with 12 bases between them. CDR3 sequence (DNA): TGTGCCAGTAGTATAAGTCGGGAAACGGCTTTCTTT. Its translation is CASSISRETAFF.

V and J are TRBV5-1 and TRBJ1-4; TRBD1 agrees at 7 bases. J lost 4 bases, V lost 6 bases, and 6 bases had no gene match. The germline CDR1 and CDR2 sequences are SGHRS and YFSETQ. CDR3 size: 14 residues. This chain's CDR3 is CASKEGQSNEKLFF. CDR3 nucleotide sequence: TGCGCCAGCAAGGAGGGACAGAGTAATGAAAAACTGTTTTTT.

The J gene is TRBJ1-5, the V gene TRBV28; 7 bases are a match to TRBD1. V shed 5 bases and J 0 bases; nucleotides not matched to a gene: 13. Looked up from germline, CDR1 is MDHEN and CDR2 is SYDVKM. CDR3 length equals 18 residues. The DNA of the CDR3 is TGTGCCAGCAGTACAACAGGACAGGTGCTCTATAGCAATCAGCCCCAGCATTTT. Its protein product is CASSTTGQVLYSNQPQHF.

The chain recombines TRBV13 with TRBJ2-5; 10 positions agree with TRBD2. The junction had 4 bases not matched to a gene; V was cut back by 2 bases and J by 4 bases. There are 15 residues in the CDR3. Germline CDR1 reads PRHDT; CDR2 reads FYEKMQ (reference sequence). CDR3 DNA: TGTGCCAGCAGCTTATTGGCTAGCGGGAGAGAGACCCAGTACTTC. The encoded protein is CASSLLASGRETQYF. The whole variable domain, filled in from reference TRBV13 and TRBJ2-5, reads AAGVIQSPRHLIKEKRETATLKCYPIPRHDTVYWYQQGPGQDPQFLISFYEKMQSDKGSIPDRFSAQQFSDYHSELNMSSLELGDSALYFCASSLLASGRETQYFGPGTRLLVL.

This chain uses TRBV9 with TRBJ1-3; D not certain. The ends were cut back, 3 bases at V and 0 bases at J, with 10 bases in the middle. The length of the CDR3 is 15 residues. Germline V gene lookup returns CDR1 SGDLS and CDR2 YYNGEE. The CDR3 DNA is TGTGCCAGCAGCGCTAACCCTAGCTCTGGAAACACCATATATTTT. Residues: CASSANPSSGNTIYF.

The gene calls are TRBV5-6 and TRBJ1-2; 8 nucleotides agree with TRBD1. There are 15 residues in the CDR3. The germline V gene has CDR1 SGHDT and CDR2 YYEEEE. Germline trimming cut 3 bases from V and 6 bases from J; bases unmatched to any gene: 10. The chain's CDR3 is CASSSSGTGHNGYTF. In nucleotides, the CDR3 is TGTGCCAGCAGCTCCTCCGGGACAGGACACAATGGCTACACCTTC.

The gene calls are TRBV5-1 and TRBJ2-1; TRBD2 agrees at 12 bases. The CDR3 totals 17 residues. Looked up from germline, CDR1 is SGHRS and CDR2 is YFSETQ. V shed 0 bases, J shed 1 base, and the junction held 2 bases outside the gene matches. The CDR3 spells CASSLGLAGVSYNEQFF. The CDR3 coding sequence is TGCGCCAGCAGCTTGGGACTAGCGGGAGTATCCTACAATGAGCAGTTCTTC.

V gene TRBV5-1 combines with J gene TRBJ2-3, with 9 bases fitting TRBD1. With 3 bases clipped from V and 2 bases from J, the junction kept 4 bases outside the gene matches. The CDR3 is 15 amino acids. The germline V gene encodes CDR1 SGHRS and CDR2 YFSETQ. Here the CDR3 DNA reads TGCGCCAGCAGCTGGGACAGGGAAATCACAGATACGCAGTATTTT. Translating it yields CASSWDREITDTQYF.

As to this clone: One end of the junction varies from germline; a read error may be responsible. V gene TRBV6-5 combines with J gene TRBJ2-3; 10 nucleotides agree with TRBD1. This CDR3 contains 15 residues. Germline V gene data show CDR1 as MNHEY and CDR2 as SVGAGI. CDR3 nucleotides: TGTGCCGGCAGGGGACAGGGGATTTTCACAGATACGCAGTATTTT. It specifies CAGRGQGIFTDTQYF.

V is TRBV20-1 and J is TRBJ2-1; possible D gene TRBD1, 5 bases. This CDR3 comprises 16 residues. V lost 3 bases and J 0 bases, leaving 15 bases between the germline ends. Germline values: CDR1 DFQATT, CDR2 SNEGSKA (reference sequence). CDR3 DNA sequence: TGCAGTGCTAGTCCACTTGACAGCAGCTCCTACAATGAGCAGTTCTTC. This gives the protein CSASPLDSSSYNEQFF.

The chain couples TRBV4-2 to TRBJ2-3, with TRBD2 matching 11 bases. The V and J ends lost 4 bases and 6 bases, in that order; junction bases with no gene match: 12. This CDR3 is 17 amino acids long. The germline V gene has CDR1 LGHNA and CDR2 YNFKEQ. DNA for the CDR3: TGTGCCAGCAGCCGGTTTACTAGCGGGGGAAGGGAGGATACGCAGTATTTT. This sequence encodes CASSRFTSGGREDTQYF.

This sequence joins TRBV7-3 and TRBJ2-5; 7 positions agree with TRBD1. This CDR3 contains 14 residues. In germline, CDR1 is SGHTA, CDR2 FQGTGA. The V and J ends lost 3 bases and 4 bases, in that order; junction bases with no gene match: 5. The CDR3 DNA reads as TGTGCCAGCAGCTTGGTAGGGGGCGGAGAGACCCAGTACTTC. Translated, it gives CASSLVGGGETQYF. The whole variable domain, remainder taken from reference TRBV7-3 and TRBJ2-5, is GAGVSQTPSNKVTEKGKYVELRCDPISGHTALYWYRQSLGQGPEFLIYFQGTGAADDSGLPNDRFFAVRPEGSVSTLKIQRTERGDSAVYLCASSLVGGGETQYFGPGTRLLVL.

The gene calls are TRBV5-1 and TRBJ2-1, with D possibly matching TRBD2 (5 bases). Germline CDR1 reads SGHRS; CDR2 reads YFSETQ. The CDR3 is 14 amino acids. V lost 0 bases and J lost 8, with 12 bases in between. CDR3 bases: TGCGCCAGCAGCTTGGGAGGGTATAGCCATGAGCAGTTCTTC. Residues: CASSLGGYSHEQFF.

This CDR3 reads CAISDRGLQHF. In DNA, the CDR3 is TGTGCCATCAGTGATAGGGGCCTCCAGCATTTT. The chain uses TRBV10-3 and TRBJ1-5; possible D gene TRBD1, 5 bases. The V gene lost 3 bases and the J gene lost 12 bases, with 9 bases spanning the gap. The CDR3 runs to 11 residues. Looked up from germline, CDR1 is ENHRY and CDR2 is SYGVKD.

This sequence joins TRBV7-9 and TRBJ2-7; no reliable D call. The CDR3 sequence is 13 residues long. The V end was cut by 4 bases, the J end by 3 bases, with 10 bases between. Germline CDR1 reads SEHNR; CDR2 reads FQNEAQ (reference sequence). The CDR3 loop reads CASSSYSGYEQYF. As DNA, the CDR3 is TGTGCCAGCAGCTCGTATTCAGGCTACGAGCAGTACTTC.

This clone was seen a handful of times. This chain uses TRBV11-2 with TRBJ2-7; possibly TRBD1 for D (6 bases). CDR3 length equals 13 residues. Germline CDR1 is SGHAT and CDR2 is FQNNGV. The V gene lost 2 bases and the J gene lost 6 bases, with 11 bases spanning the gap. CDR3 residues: CASSLFRGSEQYF. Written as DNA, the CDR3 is TGTGCCAGCAGCTTATTCAGGGGCTCCGAGCAGTACTTC.

The CDR3 DNA follows: TGTGCCAGCAGCGAGCACTACGAGCAGTACTTC. Translation gives CASSEHYEQYF. This chain uses TRBV6-2 or TRBV6-3 with TRBJ2-7; no definite D call. The CDR3 is 11 amino acids. Per germline, CDR1 MNHEY and CDR2 SVGEGT. Trimming shortened V by 6 bases and J by 3 bases, and 6 bases separated the two germline ends.

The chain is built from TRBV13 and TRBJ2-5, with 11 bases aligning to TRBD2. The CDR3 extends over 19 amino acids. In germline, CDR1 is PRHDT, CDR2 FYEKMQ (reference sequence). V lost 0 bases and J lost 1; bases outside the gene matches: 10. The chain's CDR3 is CASSLGPTSGGGVQETQYF. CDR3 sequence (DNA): TGTGCCAGCAGCTTAGGCCCCACTAGCGGGGGCGGGGTCCAAGAGACCCAGTACTTC.

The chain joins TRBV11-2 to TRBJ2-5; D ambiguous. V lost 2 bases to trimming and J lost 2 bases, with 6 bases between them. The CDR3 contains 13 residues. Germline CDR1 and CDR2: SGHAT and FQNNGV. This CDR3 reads CASSLTHQETQYF. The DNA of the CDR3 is TGTGCCAGCAGCTTAACACATCAAGAGACCCAGTACTTC.

Here the CDR3 DNA reads TGTGCCAGCAGTCAGCGGACAGGGGATACCGGGGAGCTGTTTTTT. It specifies CASSQRTGDTGELFF. The chain employs TRBV6-5 and TRBJ2-2, with 9 bases aligning to TRBD1. The germline CDR1 and CDR2 sequences are MNHEY and SVGAGI. J lost 5 bases, V lost 5 bases, and 6 bases had no gene match. The length of the CDR3 is 15 residues.

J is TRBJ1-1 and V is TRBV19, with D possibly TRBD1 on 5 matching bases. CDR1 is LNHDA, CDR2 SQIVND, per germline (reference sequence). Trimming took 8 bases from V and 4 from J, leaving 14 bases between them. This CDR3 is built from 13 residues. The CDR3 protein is CASHQGRFTEAFF. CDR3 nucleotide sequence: TGTGCCAGTCACCAGGGTAGGTTCACTGAAGCTTTCTTT.

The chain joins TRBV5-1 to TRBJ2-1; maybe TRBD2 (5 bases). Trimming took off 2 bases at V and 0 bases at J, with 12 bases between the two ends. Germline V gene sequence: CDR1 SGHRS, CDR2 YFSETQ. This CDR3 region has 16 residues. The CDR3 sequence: CASSFGNVGSYNEQFF. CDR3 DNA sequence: TGCGCCAGCAGCTTCGGGAACGTTGGCTCCTACAATGAGCAGTTCTTC.

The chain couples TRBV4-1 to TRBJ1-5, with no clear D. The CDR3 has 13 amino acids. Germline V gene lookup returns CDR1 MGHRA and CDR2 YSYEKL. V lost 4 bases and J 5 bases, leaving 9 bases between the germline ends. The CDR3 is CASSPGGYQPQHF. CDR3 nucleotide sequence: TGCGCCAGCAGCCCCGGCGGGTATCAGCCCCAGCATTTT.

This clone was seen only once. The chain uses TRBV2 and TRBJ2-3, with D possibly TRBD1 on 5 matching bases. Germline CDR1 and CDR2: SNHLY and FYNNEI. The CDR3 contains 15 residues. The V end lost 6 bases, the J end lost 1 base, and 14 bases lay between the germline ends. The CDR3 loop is CASSLQGVGTDTQYF. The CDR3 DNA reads TGTGCCAGCAGCCTCCAGGGTGTGGGCACAGATACGCAGTATTTT.

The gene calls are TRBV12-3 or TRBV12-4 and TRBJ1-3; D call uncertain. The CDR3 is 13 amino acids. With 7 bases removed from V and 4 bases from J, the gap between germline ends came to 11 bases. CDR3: CASTPNEGNTIYF. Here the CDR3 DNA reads TGTGCCAGCACCCCCAACGAGGGAAACACCATATATTTT.

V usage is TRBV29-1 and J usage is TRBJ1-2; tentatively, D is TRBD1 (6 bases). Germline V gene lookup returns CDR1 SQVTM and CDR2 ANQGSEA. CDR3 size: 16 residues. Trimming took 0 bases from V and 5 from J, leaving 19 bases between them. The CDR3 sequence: CSVEEGGGQLQYGYTF. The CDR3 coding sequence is TGCAGCGTTGAAGAGGGCGGGGGACAACTACAGTATGGCTACACCTTC.

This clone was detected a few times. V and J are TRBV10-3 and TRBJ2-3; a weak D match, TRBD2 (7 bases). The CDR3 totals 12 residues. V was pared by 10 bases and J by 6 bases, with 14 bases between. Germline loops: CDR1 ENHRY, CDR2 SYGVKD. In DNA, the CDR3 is TGTGCCACCAAGGGGGGGTCGGATACGCAGTATTTT. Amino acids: CATKGGSDTQYF.